This TCR beta chain was sequenced in a study of blood T cells in healthy people across ages. Study-level results: In long-lived donors, naive CD4+ cell counts and diversity exceeded those of aged donors.

This clonotype was found many times. What it recognizes is unknown. Through a sample-barcoded 5' primer and a J-beta primer mix, a second PCR was run for roughly 6 to 11 cycles. Each cDNA molecule was tagged by a template-switch adaptor with 12 random nucleotides. TCRdb fed the 5' RACE reads into MiXCR, producing one record per CDR3 protein. The sample includes about 930,000 distinct CDR3 sequences, 25% to 30% seen only once; the top ten take roughly 10%. The data were also submitted as part of a second study, on T cells of mothers and their children. As that study records: It was found that thymic selection shapes TCR recombination output similarly in related and unrelated pairs. With unrelated pairs as the comparison, related mother-child pairs had a slightly higher overlap that was not significant.

Specimen: blood. The clonotype originates from a woman between 40 and 50 years old in good health.

In nucleotides, the CDR3 is TGTGCCAGCAGCTTAGCGTTACAGTGGACGCGTAATGAGCAGTTCTTC. Protein product: CASSLALQWTRNEQFF. The chain recombines TRBV7-2 with TRBJ2-1; D gene ambiguous. Germline V gene data show CDR1 as SGHTA and CDR2 as FQGNSA. V was clipped by 0 bases and J by 7 bases, with 16 bases between them. This CDR3 has 16 amino acids.